These 18 T cell receptor beta chains were sequenced from one sample in a study of cytomegalovirus exposure and HLA in healthy donors. In the PCR, 60 Vbeta and 13 Jbeta primers were used. Repertoires were generated with immunoSEQ multiplex PCR, while TCRdb's copy carries only in-frame clones and drops some. This sample has about 170,000 clones; about four fifths occur once, and the top ten carry 4.9%. Input material: PBMCs. Receptor source: a woman aged 18 to 35 in good health and CMV-seropositive.

Here the CDR3 DNA reads TGTGCCAGCAGTGAATTGGACAGGGAGGTTAGTGGCTACACCTTC. This sequence encodes CASSELDREVSGYTF. This rearrangement joins TRBV2 to TRBJ1-2, with 8 positions matching TRBD1. Germline CDR1 and CDR2: SNHLY and FYNNEI. V was clipped by 2 bases and J by 7 bases; unmatched bases: 9. The CDR3 runs to 15 residues.

The chain joins TRBV9 to TRBJ1-4, with 8 bases matching TRBD1. Trimming removed 3 bases from V and 9 bases from J; junction bases left unmatched: 13. The germline V gene has CDR1 SGDLS and CDR2 YYNGEE. The CDR3 spans 16 residues. CDR3 sequence (DNA): TGTGCCAGCAGCGCCGCCTCGGACAGGGACTTCCAAAAACTGTTTTTT. Translated: CASSAASDRDFQKLFF.

The rearrangement joins TRBV7-9 to TRBJ1-2; 9 bases align to TRBD1. Unmatched junction bases numbered 13, after V lost 7 bases and J lost 7 bases. The CDR3 contains 15 residues. Germline V gene lookup returns CDR1 SEHNR and CDR2 FQNEAQ (reference sequence). CDR3 nucleotides: TGTGCCAGCAAACCCCGGGACAGGGATTTAGGTGGCTACACCTTC. It yields the protein CASKPRDRDLGGYTF.

The V gene is TRBV7-7, the J gene TRBJ2-7; 7 bases align to TRBD1. There are 12 residues in the CDR3. V was clipped by 5 bases and J by 9 bases; unmatched bases: 7. CDR1 SSHAT and CDR2 FNYEAQ come from the germline V gene (reference sequence). The DNA of the CDR3 is TGTGCCAGCAGCCCAGGGGGTGGAGTGCAGTACTTC. Its translation: CASSPGGGVQYF.

The chain is built from TRBV13 and TRBJ2-7; perhaps TRBD2 as D (6 bases). Per germline, CDR1 PRHDT and CDR2 FYEKMQ (reference sequence). The CDR3 length is 14 residues. V was clipped by 4 bases and J by 3 bases, with 13 bases between them. CDR3: CASSSLLAIYEQYF. Here the CDR3 DNA reads TGTGCCAGCAGCTCCCTACTAGCCATCTACGAGCAGTACTTC.

The rearrangement uses TRBV28 and TRBJ2-1; a possible D gene is TRBD2 (6 bases). The CDR3 sequence is 13 residues long. The germline CDR1 and CDR2 sequences are MDHEN and SYDVKM. Between the trimmed V and J ends, which lost 2 bases and 6 bases, there was a span of 8 bases. This CDR3 reads CASSLQGGNEQFF. For the CDR3, the DNA is TGTGCCAGCAGTTTACAGGGAGGCAATGAGCAGTTCTTC.

The chain has TRBV14 and TRBJ2-1, with D hard to call. This CDR3 is 13 amino acids long. The V and J ends lost 5 bases and 3 bases respectively, with 8 bases between them. From germline, CDR1 is SGHDN and CDR2 FVKESK. The chain's CDR3 is CASSGNLYNEQFF. CDR3 DNA sequence: TGTGCCAGCAGCGGCAACCTCTACAATGAGCAGTTCTTC. Full variable domain (remainder filled in from reference TRBV14 and TRBJ2-1): EAGVTQFPSHSVIEKGQTVTLRCDPISGHDNLYWYRRVMGKEIKFLLHFVKESKQDESGMPNNRFLAERTGGTYSTLKVQPAELEDSGVYFCASSGNLYNEQFFGPGTRLTVL.

J is TRBJ1-5 and V is TRBV5-6, with 9 bases matching TRBD1. CDR1 and CDR2 from the germline V gene are SGHDT and YYEEEE. The CDR3 spans 16 residues. V lost 5 bases to trimming and J lost 2 bases; unmatched junction nucleotides: 8. The CDR3 spells CASSLQGAGGNQPQHF. The CDR3 region has the DNA TGTGCCAGCAGTTTACAGGGGGCAGGGGGCAATCAGCCCCAGCATTTT.

This chain links TRBV5-7 with TRBJ2-1; 7 nucleotides agree with TRBD1. TRBV5-7 carries the ORF label, with uncertain function. V gave up 4 bases and J gave up 5 bases; unmatched junction bases: 6. This CDR3 region has 14 residues. This chain's CDR3 is CASSPGQKNNEQFF. CDR3 nucleotides: TGTGCCAGCAGCCCGGGACAGAAAAACAATGAGCAGTTCTTC.

The chain is built from TRBV15 and TRBJ2-5; D uncertain. The CDR3 is 15 amino acids. The germline CDR1 and CDR2 sequences are LNHNV and YYDKDF (reference sequence). Trimming left V 0 bases short and J 1 base short, with 9 bases between. CDR3 sequence reads: CATSRDRNAQETQYF. DNA for the CDR3: TGTGCCACCAGCAGAGACAGAAATGCCCAAGAGACCCAGTACTTC.

This chain connects TRBV7-8 to TRBJ2-4; D might be TRBD2 (7 bases). Germline V gene data show CDR1 as SGHVS and CDR2 as FQNEAQ. V lost 5 bases, J lost 1 base, and 15 bases lay in between. The CDR3 spans 16 residues. The chain's CDR3 is CASSLRGGRAKNIQYF. As DNA, the CDR3 is TGTGCCAGCAGCCTGAGGGGGGGTAGGGCCAAAAACATTCAGTACTTC.

This clone was seen only once. V gene TRBV7-2 combines with J gene TRBJ2-7; the match to TRBD2 covers 9 bases. The CDR3 extends over 16 amino acids. Germline trimming cut 0 bases from V and 2 bases from J; bases unmatched to any gene: 5. Germline V CDR1 and CDR2: SGHTA, FQGNSA. The CDR3 here is CASSLASGGLPYEQYF. CDR3 nucleotide sequence: TGTGCCAGCAGCTTAGCTAGCGGGGGCCTCCCCTACGAGCAGTACTTC.

This chain uses TRBV4-2 with TRBJ2-7; 12 bases fit TRBD2. The germline CDR1 and CDR2 sequences are LGHNA and YNFKEQ. The CDR3 has 15 amino acids. V was clipped by 3 bases and J by 7 bases; unmatched bases: 7. The CDR3 DNA reads as TGTGCCAGCAGCCACGCTAGCGGGGGGGTAGGAGAGCAGTACTTC. It codes for CASSHASGGVGEQYF.

The chain links TRBV4-2 to TRBJ2-3; perhaps TRBD2 as D (5 bases). The length of the CDR3 is 13 residues. V shed 1 base and J shed 4 bases, with 6 bases lying between them. CDR1 and CDR2 from the germline V gene are LGHNA and YNFKEQ. Here the CDR3 reads CASSQVEADTQYF. CDR3 DNA: TGTGCCAGCAGCCAAGTGGAGGCAGATACGCAGTATTTT.

The chain combines TRBV11-2 with TRBJ2-7; D may be TRBD1 (5 bases). V lost 1 base, J lost 6 bases, and 7 bases lay in between. This CDR3 has 12 residues. Germline V gives CDR1 SGHAT, CDR2 FQNNGV. CDR3 nucleotides: TGTGCCAGCAGCTTAGGGGGCCCCGAGCAGTACTTC. It codes for CASSLGGPEQYF. Full variable domain (remainder filled in from reference TRBV11-2 and TRBJ2-7): EAGVAQSPRYKIIEKRQSVAFWCNPISGHATLYWYQQILGQGPKLLIQFQNNGVVDDSQLPKDRFSAERLKGVDSTLKIQPAKLEDSAVYLCASSLGGPEQYFGPGTRLTVT.

The table lists this clone with a count of one. The CDR3 DNA is TGTGCCAGCAGCTCTGACACGTTCGTTAATGAAAAACTGTTTTTT. It codes for CASSSDTFVNEKLFF. The genes are TRBV28 and TRBJ1-4; no firm D call. This CDR3 has 15 amino acids. Germline V gene sequence: CDR1 MDHEN, CDR2 SYDVKM. Trimming left V 6 bases short and J 4 bases short, with 15 bases between.

The genes are TRBV2 and TRBJ2-1; D unresolved. Trimming stripped 5 bases from V and 9 bases from J, with 5 bases between. The CDR3 is made up of 10 amino acids. In germline, CDR1 is SNHLY, CDR2 FYNNEI. The CDR3 is CASSLSEQFF. The DNA of the CDR3 is TGTGCCAGCAGTCTGAGTGAGCAGTTCTTC.

V usage is TRBV28 and J usage is TRBJ1-5; D is undetermined. V gave up 8 bases and J gave up 3 bases, with 17 bases separating them. Germline-derived CDR1 and CDR2 are MDHEN and SYDVKM. The CDR3 contains 15 residues. The CDR3 is CASLSEEDFNQPQHF. In DNA form, the CDR3 reads TGTGCCAGCCTTTCTGAGGAGGATTTCAATCAGCCCCAGCATTTT.